Listed below are T cell receptor beta chains from one sample, sequenced in a study of regulatory dendritic cells for organ transplantation. Produced via immunoSEQ multiplex PCR; TCRdb's table is partial and in-frame only. Of about 4,200 clones in the sample, about 62% were seen once. Antigens of these TCRs are unknown. The sample consisted of memory CD8+ T cells from blood cultured with regulatory dendritic cells. The source of these receptors is a human donor in good health. Both conserved end residues are part of each CDR3. The D gene is left open where the match is weak. Not all rows give a size; the values are once, few, many and, for expanded clones, a class.

medium-sized | NA | TRBJ1-4 | TRBV27 | CASSLSGDFDEKLFF | TGTGCCAGCAGTTTATCTGGGGACTTCGATGAAAAACTGTTTTTT
NA | NA | TRBJ1-3 | TRBV11-3 | CASSPVSGSGNTIYF | TGTGCCAGCAGCCCCGTTTCGGGGTCCGGAAACACCATATATTTT
NA | TRBD1 | TRBJ1-2 | TRBV7-3 | CASSPKGGTGGVGYTF | TGTGCCAGCAGCCCAAAGGGAGGGACAGGGGGCGTTGGCTACACCTTC
medium-sized | NA | TRBJ1-3 | TRBV6-5 | CASSYSMGEAGNTIYF | TGTGCCAGCAGTTACTCGATGGGGGAGGCAGGAAACACCATATATTTT
NA | NA | TRBJ2-1 | TRBV9 | CASSVVGAWGEQFF | TGTGCCAGCAGCGTAGTAGGGGCGTGGGGTGAGCAGTTCTTC
few | NA | TRBJ2-7 | TRBV11-2 | CASSLGSSRRSYEQYF | TGTGCCAGCAGCTTAGGGTCTAGCCGTCGGTCCTACGAGCAGTACTTC
few | TRBD1 | TRBJ1-1 | TRBV12-5 | CASGRGQGDPEAFF | TGTGCTAGTGGCCGGGGACAGGGGGACCCTGAAGCTTTCTTT
once | TRBD2 | TRBJ2-1 | TRBV19 | CASSRIAGGVYNEQFF | TGTGCCAGTAGTAGGATAGCGGGGGGGGTCTACAATGAGCAGTTCTTC
NA | NA | TRBJ1-1 | TRBV2 | CASSERRDFTEAFF | TGTGCCAGCAGTGAACGCAGGGATTTCACTGAAGCTTTCTTT
once | TRBD2 | TRBJ2-3 | TRBV25-1 | CASSEAVGGAGDTQYF | TGTGCCAGCAGTGAAGCTGTCGGGGGGGCCGGAGATACGCAGTATTTT
NA | NA | TRBJ1-4 | TRBV7-2 | CASRRTPGDLFF | TGTGCCAGCAGACGCACCCCGGGGGATCTGTTTTTT
NA | NA | TRBJ1-1 | TRBV5-1 | CASSLAERGLKNTEAFF | TGCGCCAGCAGCTTGGCTGAACGGGGTTTGAAGAACACTGAAGCTTTCTTT
NA | TRBD1 | TRBJ2-7 | TRBV2 | CARQGTNREQYF | TGTGCCAGACAGGGGACGAACAGGGAGCAGTACTTC
NA | TRBD1 | TRBJ2-1 | TRBV4-2 | CASSQEGQGAYNEQFF | TGTGCCAGCAGCCAAGAGGGGCAGGGGGCGTACAATGAGCAGTTCTTC
few | NA | TRBJ1-5 | TRBV4-1 | CASSQDGLYPRPQHF | TGCGCCAGCAGCCAAGATGGTCTCTACCCAAGACCCCAGCATTTT
few | NA | TRBJ1-1 | TRBV7-9 | CASSLRTEEAFF | TGTGCCAGCAGCTTACGGACAGAGGAAGCTTTCTTT
NA | NA | TRBJ2-2 | TRBV5-6 | CASSLPGSGELFF | TGTGCCAGCAGCTTGCCAGGGTCCGGGGAGCTGTTTTTT
medium-sized | TRBD2 | TRBJ2-1 | TRBV9 | CASSPSGGVNEQFF | TGTGCCAGCAGCCCAAGCGGGGGGGTCAATGAGCAGTTCTTC
NA | NA | TRBJ2-5 | TRBV6-5 | CASSYSLPPNQETQYF | TGTGCCAGCAGTTACTCACTTCCACCTAACCAAGAGACCCAGTACTTC
NA | NA | TRBJ2-3 | TRBV1 | CTSSQAPSARYDTDTQYF | TGCACCAGCAGCCAGGCCCCTAGCGCCCGGTACGACACAGATACGCAGTATTTT
NA | NA | TRBJ2-7 | TRBV11-2 | CASSPQITGREQYF | TGCGCCAGCAGCCCGCAAATAACAGGGCGCGAGCAGTACTTC
NA | TRBD1 | TRBJ2-2 | TRBV10-3 | CAIGQGASTGELFF | TGTGCCATCGGACAGGGGGCTAGCACCGGGGAGCTGTTTTTT
NA | NA | TRBJ1-6 | TRBV6-1 | CASSVLLRFYNSPLHF | TGTGCCAGCAGTGTTCTACTACGATTCTATAATTCACCCCTCCACTTT
NA | TRBD2 | TRBJ2-2 | TRBV7-8 | CASSISSGLAGPGELFF | TGTGCCAGCAGCATCTCTTCGGGACTAGCGGGTCCCGGGGAGCTGTTTTTT
NA | TRBD2 | TRBJ2-4 | TRBV5-6 | CASSLRTTGGAVNIQYF | TGTGCCAGCAGCCTCCGGACTACCGGGGGGGCCGTAAACATTCAGTACTTC
NA | TRBD1 | TRBJ1-2 | TRBV5-4 | CASSSTGVHGYTF | TGTGCCAGCAGCTCTACAGGGGTACATGGCTACACCTTC
NA | TRBD1 | TRBJ2-2 | TRBV19 | CASSVDRGRELFF | TGTGCCAGTAGTGTCGACAGGGGGAGGGAGCTGTTTTTT
NA | NA | TRBJ2-5 | TRBV2 | CASSEGGTRGETQYF | TGTGCCAGCAGTGAAGGCGGGACCCGGGGAGAGACCCAGTACTTC
NA | NA | TRBJ1-2 | TRBV4-1 | CASSQDRTNYGYTF | TGCGCCAGCAGCCAAGACAGAACTAACTATGGCTACACCTTC
NA | TRBD1 | TRBJ2-1 | TRBV7-6 | CASSLWDRGSNEQFF | TGTGCCAGCAGCTTATGGGACAGGGGTTCCAATGAGCAGTTCTTC
NA | NA | TRBJ2-7 | TRBV9 | CASSVTGGSSYEQYF | TGTGCCAGCAGCGTCACCGGGGGAAGCTCCTACGAGCAGTACTTC
NA | NA | TRBJ2-1 | TRBV9 | CASSPLGSSYNEQFF | TGTGCCAGCAGCCCACTAGGGAGCTCCTACAATGAGCAGTTCTTC
few | NA | TRBJ1-2 | TRBV4-2 | CASSQEFRGKGFLYGYTF | TGTGCCAGCAGCCAAGAGTTCCGGGGGAAAGGTTTTCTCTATGGCTACACCTTC
few | NA | TRBJ1-1 | TRBV9 | CASSVGTATEAFF | TGTGCCAGCAGCGTAGGGACAGCCACTGAAGCTTTCTTT
NA | NA | TRBJ2-2 | TRBV5-4 | CATETEGELFF | TGTGCCACCGAGACGGAGGGGGAGCTGTTTTTT
few | TRBD2 | TRBJ2-3 | TRBV6-4 | CASSETSGATDTQYF | TGTGCCAGCAGTGAGACTAGCGGGGCCACAGATACGCAGTATTTT
NA | TRBD1 | TRBJ1-1 | TRBV7-9 | CASSLTGDTEAFF | TGTGCCAGCAGCCTGACAGGGGACACTGAAGCTTTCTTT
NA | NA | TRBJ2-2 | TRBV4-3 | CASSLRGAGELFF | TGCGCCAGCAGCCTCAGGGGTGCCGGGGAGCTGTTTTTT
few | NA | TRBJ2-7 | TRBV4-3 | CASSQDKGGTYEQYF | TGCGCCAGCAGCCAAGATAAAGGCGGAACCTACGAGCAGTACTTC